The rows below give T cell receptor beta chains drawn from one sample of a study of T cells in Graves' hyperthyroidism and ophthalmopathy. TCRdb redid the calling of the multiplex PCR reads with MiXCR, one entry per CDR3 protein. The table lists approximately 400,000 distinct CDR3 sequences, just under 25% of them singletons. The sequencing sample was made of blood. The receptors were sampled from a middle-aged man with Graves' hyperthyroidism. Both conserved end residues are part of each CDR3. A D gene is named only where the DNA matches it firmly. Clone size is not always given. Where it is, it says once, few, many or a class for expanded clones.

d_gene	abundance	j_gene	v_gene	CDR3aa	CDR3nt
TRBD2	.	TRBJ2-3	TRBV20-1	CSASDTGLGTDTQYF	TGCAGTGCTTCCGACACGGGACTAGGCACAGATACGCAGTATTTT
.	many	TRBJ2-7	TRBV5-1	CASMGAAGTYEQYF	TGCGCCAGCATGGGGGCAGCGGGGACGTACGAGCAGTACTTC
.	.	TRBJ2-3	TRBV18	CASSLRDSSTDTQYF	TGTGCCAGCTCCCTCCGGGATTCTAGCACAGATACGCAGTATTTT
.	few	TRBJ1-5	TRBV6-1	CASSWDGNQPQHF	TGTGCCAGCAGTTGGGACGGCAATCAGCCCCAGCATTTT
.	few	TRBJ1-2	TRBV30	CAWSDSTGNYGYTF	TGTGCCTGGAGTGACTCCACCGGGAACTATGGCTACACCTTC
.	many	TRBJ2-7	TRBV7-2	CASSSLLTTYEQYF	TGTGCCAGCAGCAGCCTCCTGACCACCTACGAGCAGTACTTC
TRBD2	few	TRBJ2-2	TRBV2	CASSVARGSGELFF	TGTGCCAGCAGTGTGGCGCGGGGGTCCGGGGAGCTGTTTTTT
.	few	TRBJ2-5	TRBV20-1	CSAPTEGAQYF	TGCAGTGCTCCCACTGAGGGGGCCCAGTACTTC
TRBD1	.	TRBJ2-1	TRBV29-1	CSVDPRDRGPYNEQFF	TGCAGCGTTGACCCCAGGGACAGGGGTCCCTACAATGAGCAGTTCTTC
TRBD1	.	TRBJ1-1	TRBV28	CASSFGQGNSEAFF	TGTGCCAGCAGTTTTGGACAGGGTAACTCTGAAGCTTTCTTT
.	few	TRBJ2-7	TRBV18	CASSPERADSYEQYF	TGTGCCAGCTCACCCGAGCGGGCTGACTCCTACGAGCAGTACTTC
.	few	TRBJ1-5	TRBV27	CASSFFGYSNQPQHF	TGTGCCAGCAGTTTTTTCGGATATAGCAATCAGCCCCAGCATTTT
.	many	TRBJ1-5	TRBV12-3/TRBV12-4	CASSFSGDSNQPQHF	TGTGCCAGCAGTTTTTCCGGAGATAGCAATCAGCCCCAGCATTTT
.	.	TRBJ2-2	TRBV5-1	CASSLEFGTGELFF	TGCGCCAGCAGCTTGGAGTTTGGGACCGGGGAGCTGTTTTTT
.	few	TRBJ2-1	TRBV30	CAWMRGSSYNEQFF	TGTGCCTGGATGAGAGGGAGCTCCTACAATGAGCAGTTCTTC
.	.	TRBJ2-5	TRBV7-2	CASSLEATSLASQYF	TGTGCCAGCAGCTTAGAGGCAACTAGTCTTGCGTCCCAGTACTTC
TRBD1	few	TRBJ2-3	TRBV20-1	CSARPGQGSDTQYF	TGCAGTGCTAGACCGGGACAGGGGTCAGATACGCAGTATTTT
TRBD1	few	TRBJ2-4	TRBV20-1	CSAPAGAVGQGAKNIQYF	TGCAGTGCACCAGCCGGGGCAGTTGGACAGGGGGCCAAAAACATTCAGTACTTC
TRBD1	.	TRBJ1-1	TRBV11-2	CASSPRTGMDTEAFF	TGTGCCAGCAGCCCACGGACAGGGATGGACACTGAAGCTTTCTTT
.	few	TRBJ2-7	TRBV27	CASSHYEQYF	TGTGCCAGCAGCCACTACGAGCAGTACTTC
TRBD1	.	TRBJ1-5	TRBV18	CASSTGDGNQPQHF	TGTGCCAGCTCCACAGGGGATGGCAATCAGCCCCAGCATTTT
TRBD1	many	TRBJ2-7	TRBV6-1	CASSAWTGLGYEQYF	TGTGCCAGCTCAGCTTGGACAGGGTTAGGGTACGAGCAGTACTTC
TRBD2	.	TRBJ2-1	TRBV13	CASSLEASGSFYNEQFF	TGTGCCAGCAGCTTAGAGGCTAGCGGGAGTTTTTACAATGAGCAGTTCTTC
TRBD1	many	TRBJ2-1	TRBV2	CASSFTGARIASEQFF	TGTGCCAGCAGTTTCACAGGGGCCCGAATCGCTAGTGAGCAGTTCTTC
TRBD1	.	TRBJ2-7	TRBV28	CASSYSPTGVEQYF	TGTGCCAGCAGTTACTCCCCGACAGGGGTCGAGCAGTACTTC
TRBD1	many	TRBJ1-2	TRBV28	CASSADRDFYGYTF	TGTGCCAGCAGTGCGGACAGGGATTTTTATGGCTACACCTTC
TRBD1	.	TRBJ1-5	TRBV12-3/TRBV12-4	CASSYRGPNQPQHF	TGTGCCAGCAGTTACAGGGGACCCAATCAGCCCCAGCATTTT
.	many	TRBJ1-1	TRBV29-1	CSVSYTRGTEAFF	TGCAGCGTTTCGTACACCCGGGGAACTGAAGCTTTCTTT